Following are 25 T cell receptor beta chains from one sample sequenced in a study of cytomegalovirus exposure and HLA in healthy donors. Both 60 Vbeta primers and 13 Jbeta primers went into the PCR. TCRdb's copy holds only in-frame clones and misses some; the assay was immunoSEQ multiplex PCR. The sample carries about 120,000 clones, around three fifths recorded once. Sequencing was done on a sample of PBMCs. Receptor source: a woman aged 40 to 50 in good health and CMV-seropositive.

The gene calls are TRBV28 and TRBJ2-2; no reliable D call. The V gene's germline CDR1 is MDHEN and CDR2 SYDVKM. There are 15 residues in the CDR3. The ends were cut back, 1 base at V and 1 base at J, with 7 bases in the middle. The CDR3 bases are TGTGCCAGCAGTTTATCCTCAGGGAACACCGGGGAGCTGTTTTTT. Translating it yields CASSLSSGNTGELFF.

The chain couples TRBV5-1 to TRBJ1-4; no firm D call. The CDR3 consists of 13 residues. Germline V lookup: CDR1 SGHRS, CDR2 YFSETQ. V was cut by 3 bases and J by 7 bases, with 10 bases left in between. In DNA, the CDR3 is TGCGCCAGCAGCTCCTCAGGTGCTGAAAAACTGTTTTTT. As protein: CASSSSGAEKLFF.

This CDR3 is CASSREGAATEAFF. DNA for the CDR3: TGTGCCAGCAGCCGGGAGGGGGCTGCCACTGAAGCTTTCTTT. The rearrangement links TRBV6-6 to TRBJ1-1; TRBD1 matches 7 bases. The junction had 8 bases not matched to a gene; V was cut back by 6 bases and J by 4 bases. CDR1 and CDR2 from the germline V gene are MNHNY and SVGAGI (reference sequence). CDR3 length equals 14 residues.

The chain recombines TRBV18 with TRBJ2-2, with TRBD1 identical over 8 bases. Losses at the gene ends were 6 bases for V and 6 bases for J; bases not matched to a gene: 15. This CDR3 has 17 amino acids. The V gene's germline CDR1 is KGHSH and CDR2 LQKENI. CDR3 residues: CASSPQGADVGAGELFF. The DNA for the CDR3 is TGTGCCAGCTCCCCTCAGGGGGCAGACGTCGGGGCCGGGGAGCTGTTTTTT. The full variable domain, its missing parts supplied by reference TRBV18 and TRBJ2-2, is NAGVMQNPRHLVRRRGQEARLRCSPMKGHSHVYWYRQLPEEGLKFMVYLQKENIIDESGMPKERFSAEFPKEGPSILRIQQVVRGDSAAYFCASSPQGADVGAGELFFGEGSRLTVL.

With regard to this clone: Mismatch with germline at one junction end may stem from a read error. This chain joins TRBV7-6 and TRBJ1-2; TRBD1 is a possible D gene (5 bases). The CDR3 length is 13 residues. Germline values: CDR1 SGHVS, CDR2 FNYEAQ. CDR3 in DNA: TGTGCCAGCAGCCCTAATGGGGACTATGGCTACCCCTTC. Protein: CASSPNGDYGYPF.

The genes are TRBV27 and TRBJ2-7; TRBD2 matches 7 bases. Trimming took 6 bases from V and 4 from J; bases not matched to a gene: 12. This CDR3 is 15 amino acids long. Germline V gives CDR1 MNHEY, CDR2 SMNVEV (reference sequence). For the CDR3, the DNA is TGTGCCAGCAGCCGCCGCGGGGAGGGCCCGTACGAGCAGTACTTC. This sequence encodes CASSRRGEGPYEQYF.

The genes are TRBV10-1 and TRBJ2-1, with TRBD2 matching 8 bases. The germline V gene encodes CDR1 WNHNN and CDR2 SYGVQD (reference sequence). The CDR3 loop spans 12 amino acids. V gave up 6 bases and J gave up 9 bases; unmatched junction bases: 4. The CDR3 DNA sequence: TGCGCCAGCAGCGGGACTAGGCTTGAGCAGTTCTTC. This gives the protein CASSGTRLEQFF.

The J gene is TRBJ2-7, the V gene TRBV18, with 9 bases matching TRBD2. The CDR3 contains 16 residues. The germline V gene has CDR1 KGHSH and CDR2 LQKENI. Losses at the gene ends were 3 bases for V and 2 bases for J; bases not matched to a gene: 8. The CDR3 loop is CASSPRGLAATYEQYF. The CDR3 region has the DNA TGTGCCAGCTCACCCCGGGGACTAGCTGCTACCTACGAGCAGTACTTC.

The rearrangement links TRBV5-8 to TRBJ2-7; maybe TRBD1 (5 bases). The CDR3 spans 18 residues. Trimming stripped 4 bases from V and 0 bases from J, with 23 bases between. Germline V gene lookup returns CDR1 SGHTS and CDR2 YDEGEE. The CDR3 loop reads CASSPTGFHQHISYEQYF. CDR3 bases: TGTGCCAGCAGCCCAACAGGATTCCACCAACATATCTCCTACGAGCAGTACTTC.

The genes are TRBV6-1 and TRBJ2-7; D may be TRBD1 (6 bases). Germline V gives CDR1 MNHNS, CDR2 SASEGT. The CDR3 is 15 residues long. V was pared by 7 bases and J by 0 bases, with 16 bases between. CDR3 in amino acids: CASNPTGVSSYEQYF. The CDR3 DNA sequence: TGTGCCAGCAACCCGACAGGTGTAAGCTCCTACGAGCAGTACTTC.

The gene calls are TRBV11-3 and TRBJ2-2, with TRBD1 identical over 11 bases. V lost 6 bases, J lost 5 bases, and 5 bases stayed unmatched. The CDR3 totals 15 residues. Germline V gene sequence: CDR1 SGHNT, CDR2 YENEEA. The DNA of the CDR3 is TGTGCCAGCAGTCAGGACAGGGGGCGAACCGGGGAGCTGTTTTTT. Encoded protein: CASSQDRGRTGELFF.

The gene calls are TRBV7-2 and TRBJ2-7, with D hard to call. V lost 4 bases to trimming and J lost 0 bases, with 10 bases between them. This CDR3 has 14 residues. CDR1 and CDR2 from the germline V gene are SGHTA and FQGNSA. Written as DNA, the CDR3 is TGTGCCAGCAGCTACGACACAAGCTCCTACGAGCAGTACTTC. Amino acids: CASSYDTSSYEQYF. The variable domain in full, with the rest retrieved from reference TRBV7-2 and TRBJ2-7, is GAGVSQSPSNKVTEKGKDVELRCDPISGHTALYWYRQSLGQGLEFLIYFQGNSAPDKSGLPSDRFSAERTGGSVSTLTIQRTQQEDSAVYLCASSYDTSSYEQYFGPGTRLTVT.

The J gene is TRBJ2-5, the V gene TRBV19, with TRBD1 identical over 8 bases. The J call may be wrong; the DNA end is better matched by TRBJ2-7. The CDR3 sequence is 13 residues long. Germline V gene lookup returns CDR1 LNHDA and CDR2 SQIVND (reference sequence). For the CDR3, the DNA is TGTGCCAGTAGTCCTCAGGGGGCGGGCGAGCAGTACTTC. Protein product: CASSPQGAGEQYF.

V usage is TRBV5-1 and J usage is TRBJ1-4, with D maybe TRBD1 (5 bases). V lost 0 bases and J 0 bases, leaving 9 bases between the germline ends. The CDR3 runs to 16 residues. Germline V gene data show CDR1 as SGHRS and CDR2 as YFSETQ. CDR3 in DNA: TGCGCCAGCAGCTTGGTCGGGGGGGCAACTAATGAAAAACTGTTTTTT. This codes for CASSLVGGATNEKLFF.

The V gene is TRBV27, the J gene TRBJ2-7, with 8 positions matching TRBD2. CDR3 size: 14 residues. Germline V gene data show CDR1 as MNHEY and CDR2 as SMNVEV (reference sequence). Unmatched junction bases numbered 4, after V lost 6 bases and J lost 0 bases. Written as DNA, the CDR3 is TGTGCCAGCAGCCCTAGCGGGCCCTCCTACGAGCAGTACTTC. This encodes CASSPSGPSYEQYF.

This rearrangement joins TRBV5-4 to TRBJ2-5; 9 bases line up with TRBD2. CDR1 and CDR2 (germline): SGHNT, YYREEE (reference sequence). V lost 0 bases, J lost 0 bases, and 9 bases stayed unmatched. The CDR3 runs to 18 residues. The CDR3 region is CASSLESSGGPYQETQYF. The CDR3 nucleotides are TGTGCCAGCAGCTTGGAGAGTAGCGGGGGCCCGTACCAAGAGACCCAGTACTTC.

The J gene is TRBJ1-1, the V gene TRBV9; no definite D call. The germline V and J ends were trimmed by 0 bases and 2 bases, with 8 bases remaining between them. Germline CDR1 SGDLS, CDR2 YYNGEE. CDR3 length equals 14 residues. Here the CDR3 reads CASSVAAGNTEAFF. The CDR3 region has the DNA TGTGCCAGCAGCGTAGCCGCAGGAAACACTGAAGCTTTCTTT. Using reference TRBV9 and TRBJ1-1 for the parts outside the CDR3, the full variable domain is DSGVTQTPKHLITATGQRVTLRCSPRSGDLSVYWYQQSLDQGLQFLIQYYNGEERAKGNILERFSAQQFPDLHSELNLSSLELGDSALYFCASSVAAGNTEAFFGQGTRLTVV.

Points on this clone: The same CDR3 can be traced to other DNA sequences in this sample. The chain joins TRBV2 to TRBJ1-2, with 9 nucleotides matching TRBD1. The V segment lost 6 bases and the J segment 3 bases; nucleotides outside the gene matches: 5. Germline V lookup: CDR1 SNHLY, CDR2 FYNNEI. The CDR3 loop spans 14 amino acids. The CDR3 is CASSQQGADYGYTF. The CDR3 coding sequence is TGTGCCAGCAGCCAACAGGGGGCAGACTATGGCTACACCTTC.

CDR3 sequence reads: CAWSVQAGTEAFF. The CDR3 region has the DNA TGTGCCTGGAGTGTACAGGCCGGCACTGAAGCTTTCTTT. This chain joins TRBV30 and TRBJ1-1, with D perhaps TRBD1 (5 bases). Germline V gives CDR1 GTSNPN, CDR2 SVGIG (reference sequence). Trimming took 0 bases from V and 4 from J, leaving 9 bases between them. The CDR3 has 13 amino acids.

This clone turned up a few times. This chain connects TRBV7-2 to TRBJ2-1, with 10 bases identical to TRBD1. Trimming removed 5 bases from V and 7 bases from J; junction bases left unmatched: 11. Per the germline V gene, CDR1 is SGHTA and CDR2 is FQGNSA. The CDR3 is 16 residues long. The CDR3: CASSNRDRGLGNEQFF. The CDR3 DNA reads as TGTGCCAGCAGCAACCGGGACAGGGGCTTGGGGAATGAGCAGTTCTTC.

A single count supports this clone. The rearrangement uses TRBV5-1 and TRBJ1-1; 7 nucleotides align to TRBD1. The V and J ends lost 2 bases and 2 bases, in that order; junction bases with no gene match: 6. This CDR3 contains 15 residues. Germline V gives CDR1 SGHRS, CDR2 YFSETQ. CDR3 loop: CASSFRTGLNTEAFF. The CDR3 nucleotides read TGCGCCAGCAGCTTTCGGACAGGTTTAAACACTGAAGCTTTCTTT.

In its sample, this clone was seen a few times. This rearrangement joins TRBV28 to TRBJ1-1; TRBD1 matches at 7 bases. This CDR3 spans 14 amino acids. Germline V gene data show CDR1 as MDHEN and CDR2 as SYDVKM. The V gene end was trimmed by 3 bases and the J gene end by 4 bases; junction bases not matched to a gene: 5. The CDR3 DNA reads TGTGCCAGCAGTTTTTCGACAGGGTTCACTGAAGCTTTCTTT. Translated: CASSFSTGFTEAFF.

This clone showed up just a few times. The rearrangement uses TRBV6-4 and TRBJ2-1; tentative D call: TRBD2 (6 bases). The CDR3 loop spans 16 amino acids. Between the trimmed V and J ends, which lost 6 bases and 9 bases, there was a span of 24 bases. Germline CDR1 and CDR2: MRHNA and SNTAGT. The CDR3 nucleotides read TGTGCCAGCAGGACGAAGAGACTAGTAGTATGGGGTGAGCAGTTCTTC. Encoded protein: CASRTKRLVVWGEQFF.

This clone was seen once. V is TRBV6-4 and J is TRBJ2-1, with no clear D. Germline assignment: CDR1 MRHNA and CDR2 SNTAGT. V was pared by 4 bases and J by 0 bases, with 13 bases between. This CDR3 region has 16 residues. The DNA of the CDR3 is TGTGCCAGCAGTGTCGACGCGGCTAGCTCCTACAATGAGCAGTTCTTC. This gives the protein CASSVDAASSYNEQFF.

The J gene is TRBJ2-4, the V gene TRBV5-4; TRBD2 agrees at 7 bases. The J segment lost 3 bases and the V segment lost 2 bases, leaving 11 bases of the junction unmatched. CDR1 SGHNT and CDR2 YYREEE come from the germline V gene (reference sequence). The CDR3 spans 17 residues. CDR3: CASSFSGPSGIKNIQYF. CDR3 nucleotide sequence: TGTGCCAGCAGCTTCTCGGGGCCTAGCGGAATCAAAAACATTCAGTACTTC.